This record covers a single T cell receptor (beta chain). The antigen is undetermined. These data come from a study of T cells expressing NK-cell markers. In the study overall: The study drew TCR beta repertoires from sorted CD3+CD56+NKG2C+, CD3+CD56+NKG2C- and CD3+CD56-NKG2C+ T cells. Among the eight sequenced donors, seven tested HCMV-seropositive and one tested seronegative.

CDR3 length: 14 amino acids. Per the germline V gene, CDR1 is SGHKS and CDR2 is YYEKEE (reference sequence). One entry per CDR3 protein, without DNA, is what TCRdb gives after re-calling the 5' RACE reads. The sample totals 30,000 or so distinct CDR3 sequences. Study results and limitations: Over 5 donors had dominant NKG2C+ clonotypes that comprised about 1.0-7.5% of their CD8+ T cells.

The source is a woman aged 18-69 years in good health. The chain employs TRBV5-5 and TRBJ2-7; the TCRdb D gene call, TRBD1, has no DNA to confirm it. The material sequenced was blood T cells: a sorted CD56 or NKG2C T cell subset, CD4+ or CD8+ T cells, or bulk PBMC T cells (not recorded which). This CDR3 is CASSLRQGWNEQYF.